These 13 T cell receptor beta chains were sequenced from one sample in a study of radiotherapy plus CTLA-4 blockade in lung cancer. Method: immunoSEQ multiplex PCR; TCRdb's copy keeps in-frame clones and lacks some. In the table there are roughly 90,000 clones, around 84% of which are singletons. The sequences come from peripheral blood, collected from a patient treated with radiotherapy plus ipilimumab. The origin of the receptors is a human donor with non-small cell lung cancer that progressed on radiotherapy plus ipilimumab.

This clone was seen a single time. The chain links TRBV6-4 to TRBJ2-7, with 11 bases that match TRBD1. From germline, CDR1 is MRHNA and CDR2 SNTAGT. The CDR3 length is 15 residues. Trimming removed 4 bases from V and 4 bases from J; junction bases left unmatched: 6. The CDR3 here is CASSGPGQGAYEQYF. CDR3 DNA: TGTGCCAGCAGTGGTCCAGGACAGGGGGCTTACGAGCAGTACTTC.

This clone is a singleton in its sample. The V and J genes are TRBV9 and TRBJ1-3; D gene uncertain. Trimming pared 4 bases from V and 2 bases from J, leaving 16 bases between. Per germline, CDR1 SGDLS and CDR2 YYNGEE. This CDR3 is built from 16 residues. The CDR3 DNA sequence: TGTGCCAGCAGCCACCCCGGGAAATCTCCTGGAAACACCATATATTTT. Protein sequence: CASSHPGKSPGNTIYF.

The V call is TRBV4-1, the J call TRBJ2-5; the D gene could be TRBD1 or TRBD2 (5 bases each). V dropped 4 bases and J dropped 4 bases, with 16 bases sitting between them. This CDR3 comprises 15 residues. Germline V gene lookup returns CDR1 MGHRA and CDR2 YSYEKL. The CDR3 DNA is TGCGCCAGCAGCCCACTTAGTGGGGGAAGAGAGACCCAGTACTTC. Residues: CASSPLSGGRETQYF.

The genes are TRBV5-3 and TRBJ2-2; D gene ambiguous. TRBV5-3 is an ORF, and what it does is uncertain. CDR3 length equals 17 residues. V lost 1 base and J 0 bases, leaving 13 bases between the germline ends. CDR3 residues: CARSLYFARANTGELFF. CDR3 in DNA: TGTGCCAGAAGCTTGTATTTTGCTCGCGCGAACACCGGGGAGCTGTTTTTT.

J is TRBJ1-1 and V is TRBV6-5; 8 positions agree with TRBD1. V shed 5 bases, J shed 5 bases, and the junction held 7 bases outside the gene matches. Per germline, CDR1 MNHEY and CDR2 SVGAGI. This CDR3 spans 14 amino acids. The chain's CDR3 is CASSLDRVVTEAFF. In DNA, the CDR3 is TGTGCCAGCAGTCTGGACAGGGTGGTGACTGAAGCTTTCTTT.

The V call is TRBV2, the J call TRBJ2-1; the match to TRBD2 covers 13 bases. The CDR3 runs 13 residues. Per germline, CDR1 SNHLY and CDR2 FYNNEI. With 8 bases clipped from V and 9 bases from J, the junction kept 4 bases outside the gene matches. The CDR3 coding sequence is TGTGCCAGCGGCACTAGCGGGGGGGGTGAGCAGTTCTTC. Translated: CASGTSGGGEQFF.

The chain recombines TRBV2 with TRBJ2-1; TRBD2 agrees at 8 bases. This CDR3 is built from 22 residues. After removal of 1 base from V and 3 bases from J, the junction contained 23 bases not matched to a gene. CDR1 is SNHLY and CDR2 is FYNNEI in the germline V gene. The CDR3 DNA is TGTGCCAGCAGTGAAGATTCGTGGTCCGGGAGGGTCACCCGGGGGAACTACAATGAGCAGTTCTTC. Its protein is CASSEDSWSGRVTRGNYNEQFF. Full variable domain (rest looked up from reference TRBV2 and TRBJ2-1): EPEVTQTPSHQVTQMGQEVILRCVPISNHLYFYWYRQILGQKVEFLVSFYNNEISEKSEIFDDQFSVERPDGSNFTLKIRSTKLEDSAMYFCASSEDSWSGRVTRGNYNEQFFGPGTRLTVL.

The chain links TRBV9 to TRBJ1-1; the match to TRBD1 covers 9 bases. The CDR3 is 16 amino acids. Unmatched junction bases numbered 6, after V lost 3 bases and J lost 0 bases. Per the germline V gene, CDR1 is SGDLS and CDR2 is YYNGEE. The CDR3 DNA reads as TGTGCCAGCAGCGCTCGGACAGGGGTTTTGAACACTGAAGCTTTCTTT. This encodes CASSARTGVLNTEAFF.

This rearrangement joins TRBV18 to TRBJ2-1; 9 nucleotides match TRBD2. Per the germline V gene, CDR1 is KGHSH and CDR2 is LQKENI. This CDR3 has 19 amino acids. J lost 1 base, V lost 3 bases, and 13 bases had no gene match. The CDR3 DNA sequence: TGTGCCAGCTCACCGACTAGCGGCCGGAGAAGTGGGTCCTACAATGAGCAGTTCTTC. This encodes CASSPTSGRRSGSYNEQFF.

V gene TRBV20-1 combines with J gene TRBJ1-1; D is unclear. Trimming stripped 2 bases from V and 11 bases from J, with 12 bases between. CDR3 length: 11 residues. Germline CDR1 DFQATT, CDR2 SNEGSKA (reference sequence). The DNA of the CDR3 is TGCAGTGCTAGATCTCCCATTGACGCTTTCTTT. Amino acid sequence: CSARSPIDAFF.

This clone was found once. CDR3 loop: CASSQGSGGKETQYF. The DNA for the CDR3 is TGTGCCAGCAGCCAAGGGTCGGGAGGTAAAGAGACCCAGTACTTC. The rearrangement joins TRBV4-2 to TRBJ2-5, with TRBD2 matching 7 bases. This CDR3 comprises 15 residues. Trimming removed 1 base from V and 3 bases from J; junction bases left unmatched: 5. Germline CDR1 and CDR2: LGHNA and YNFKEQ.

J is TRBJ1-6 and V is TRBV7-9; 7 bases are a match to TRBD1. The trim removed 4 bases at V and 10 bases at J, leaving 4 bases unmatched. The CDR3 extends over 13 amino acids. Germline-derived CDR1 and CDR2 are SEHNR and FQNEAQ (reference sequence). The CDR3 region has the DNA TGTGCCAGCAGCTATACAGGGGAGTCACCCCTCCACTTT. Translating gives CASSYTGESPLHF.

In its sample, this clone was seen a few times. The chain uses TRBV18 and TRBJ2-7; TRBD2 matches 7 bases. Trimming took 3 bases from V and 2 from J; bases not matched to a gene: 7. The germline gives CDR1 KGHSH, CDR2 LQKENI. The CDR3 length is 15 residues. CDR3 bases: TGTGCCAGCTCACCTAAGGAGGGAGGGCCCTACGAGCAGTACGTC. Protein: CASSPKEGGPYEQYV.